The T cell receptor beta chain under discussion was sequenced for a study of regulatory T cells in long-lasting Graves disease (dated by TCRdb to the early 2020s). About the investigation overall: Persistent Graves' disease was defined as persistently positive TSH receptor autoantibodies together with antithyroid drug treatment for over 5 years. The study was registered as a clinical trial and conducted in China. A total of about 33 samples underwent TCR sequencing, from roughly 13 patients with persistent Graves' disease and approximately 20 patients with newly diagnosed Graves' disease. Persistent Graves' disease patients in the clinical cohort had taken antithyroid drugs for roughly ten years on average. Peripheral blood TCR sequencing and RNA sequencing compared persistent Graves' disease patients with newly diagnosed Graves' disease patients.

The time point label here, explained by the study, means: persistent/refractory GD, antithyroid drugs over 5 years with positive TRAb. For both TCR sequencing and RNA sequencing, RNA was extracted from PBMCs using TRIzol. The diagnosis of Graves' disease was made according to American Thyroid Association guidelines. The patients came from an endocrinology department in Xi'an, China. Each patient gave 7 to 9.5 milliliters of peripheral blood, collected in an EDTA anticoagulant tube. PBMCs were isolated by Ficoll Paque Plus density gradient separation without further T cell sorting. An Agilent 2100 Bioanalyzer and agarose gel were used to check RNA quality, and a NanoDrop 2000 was used to measure RNA concentration. The CDR3 spans 13 residues, from the cysteine through the phenylalanine. The DNA shown is the 39-base CDR3, in frame from base 1. The germline V gene supplies CDR1 MDHEN and CDR2 SYDVKM. V and J are trimmed by 7 bases and 7 bases, and the gene matches miss 9 bases of the junction.

Libraries were prepared through multiplex PCR. TCRdb lists the instrument as Illumina HiSeq 4000. iRepertoire HTBI primers and Arm-PCR amplification of CDR3 regions were used to construct TCR beta libraries. Before sequencing, the PCR products underwent gel purification. As for how the authors treated the data: Across samples, roughly 60 TRBV and 13 to 15 TRBJ segments were identified and used for gene usage analysis of CDR3 amino acid clonotypes. COPE and FqMerger were used to merge filtered high-quality paired reads into contigs. BLAST was used to align contigs to IMGT TRBV, TRBD and TRBJ reference genes, with CDR3 defined following IMGT. Any clonotype with a frequency above 0.1% was classified as a highly expanded clone. Repertoire diversity was measured by Shannon entropy, and V-J evenness by the Gini coefficient. Clonotypes shared by more than one individual were considered public. TCRdb reanalyzed the raw reads on its own, using fastp at Q25 for trimming and MiXCR for clone calling, and kept in-frame beta chains. Identical CDR3 protein sequences are pooled into one entry, listed with their most common genes and DNA. The V and J calls here are based on TCRdb, not the publication. The sample table holds approximately 500,000 distinct CDR3 sequences, of which roughly a fifth were seen once. The ten biggest clones cover roughly 7% of the sample.

This clonotype was detected ten times or more. It has no known antigen specificity. Base-call qualities are not available, and no considerably larger clone is one nucleotide away. General conclusions and limits of the study: Only the TCR beta chain was sequenced and analyzed. Persistent patients shared more public clonotypes among themselves (approximately 2,500) than newly diagnosed patients did (about 970). Only peripheral blood was studied, because thyroid tissue, the primary lesion, was inaccessible. Persistent disease showed preferential use of TRBV28, TRBJ1-2 and TRBJ2-5, whereas newly diagnosed disease favored TRBV20-1 and TRBJ2-1. The authors noted that the small sample size was a limitation that may lower accuracy. Lower TCR Shannon entropy and fewer highly expanded clones were observed in persistent Graves' disease patients than in newly diagnosed patients, which suggested clonal expansion.

The sequenced sample was peripheral blood mononuclear cells (PBMCs), obtained when the disease was refractory, from a patient treated with antithyroid drugs. The receptor was isolated from a female donor with Graves disease. The chain is encoded by TRBV28 joined to TRBJ2-7; TRBD2 agrees with 8 junctional bases. At the DNA level, the sequence is TGTGCCAGCACCGGAGCGGGAGAGGGTGAGCAGTACTTC. It codes for CASTGAGEGEQYF.